Listed here are 28 T cell receptor beta chains from one sample, sequenced in a study of T cells in Graves' hyperthyroidism and ophthalmopathy. Amplified TCR beta CDR3 regions came from RNA transcripts. The HTBI primer set drove a first-round RT-PCR of the TCR CDR3. One entry per CDR3 protein, called by TCRdb with MiXCR from the multiplex PCR reads. The data show hundreds of thousands of distinct CDR3 sequences, with about half seen just once and roughly 8.2% held by the top ten. The specimen sequenced was peripheral blood or thyroid tissue (not recorded which). These receptor sequences come from a woman aged 18-29 years with Graves' hyperthyroidism.

This clonotype has ten or more counts. V usage is TRBV7-9 and J usage is TRBJ1-2; D is undetermined. V lost 5 bases and J lost 6, with 13 bases in between. Germline assignment: CDR1 SEHNR and CDR2 FQNEAQ (reference sequence). The CDR3 runs to 13 residues. This CDR3 is CASSPPTENGYTF. As DNA, the CDR3 is TGTGCCAGCAGCCCGCCGACGGAAAATGGCTACACCTTC.

To note about this clonotype: One junction end does not reproduce the germline sequence, and a read error may be involved. The J gene is TRBJ1-4, the V gene TRBV5-1; D possibly corresponds to TRBD1 (6 bases). The length of the CDR3 is 14 residues. Germline V gene sequence: CDR1 SGHRS, CDR2 YFSETQ. The CDR3 loop is CASSWTAEGEKLFF. CDR3 bases: TGCGCCAGCAGCTGGACAGCGGAGGGTGAAAAACTGTTCTTT.

In its sample, this clonotype was seen many times. The chain carries TRBV20-1 and TRBJ2-7, with D possibly being TRBD1 (5 bases). The germline V gene encodes CDR1 DFQATT and CDR2 SNEGSKA (reference sequence). V gave up 2 bases and J gave up 6 bases, with 11 bases separating them. CDR3 length equals 12 residues. CDR3 DNA: TGCAGTGCTAGAATGGCAGGGTTCGAGCAGTACTTC. Translation: CSARMAGFEQYF.

In its sample, this clonotype was seen many times. At one end the junction does not follow the germline gene, possibly because of a read error. The V and J genes are TRBV7-9 and TRBJ2-7; 10 nucleotides line up with TRBD2. Germline V gene data show CDR1 as SEHNR and CDR2 as FQNEAQ (reference sequence). The CDR3 covers 14 residues. In DNA, the CDR3 is TGCGCCAGCAGCCTCAGCGGGAGGGCTAACGAGCAGTACTTC. It translates to CASSLSGRANEQYF. Full variable domain (remainder filled in from reference TRBV7-9 and TRBJ2-7): DTGVSQNPRHKITKRGQNVTFRCDPISEHNRLYWYRQTLGQGPEFLTYFQNEAQLEKSRLLSDRFSAERPKGSFSTLEIQRTEQGDSAMYLCASSLSGRANEQYFGPGTRLTVT.

CDR3 coding DNA: TGTGCCAGCAGCTTACCCGGAGGGCCGGAAGAGACCCAGTACTTC. This codes for CASSLPGGPEETQYF. The chain combines TRBV7-2 with TRBJ2-5; a possible D gene is TRBD2 (6 bases). This CDR3 is 15 amino acids long. V was shortened by 2 bases and J by 3 bases, with 13 bases between the two germline ends. In germline, CDR1 is SGHTA, CDR2 FQGNSA.

This clonotype was counted only a few times. At one of its ends the junction is not consistent with the germline gene, which may arise from a read error. The chain links TRBV7-2 to TRBJ1-5; weak D call: TRBD1 (5 bases). Germline CDR1 SGHTA, CDR2 FQGNSA. CDR3 length equals 14 residues. The CDR3 region has the DNA TGCGCCAGCAGCCAGAGGGGCGCGGGGCAGCCCCAGCATTTT. Protein: CASSQRGAGQPQHF.

The CDR3, as DNA: TGTGCCAGCAGCGGAACCGGGACAGGAAATAATTCACCCCTCCACTTT. Protein product: CASSGTGTGNNSPLHF. V usage is TRBV7-9 and J usage is TRBJ1-6; 8 bases align to TRBD1. Germline V CDR1 and CDR2: SEHNR, FQNEAQ (reference sequence). The CDR3 contains 16 residues. V shed 5 bases and J 5 bases; nucleotides not matched to a gene: 8.

Of note for this clonotype: At one boundary the junction diverges from the germline segment, which might be a read error. The chain carries TRBV2 and TRBJ1-5, with TRBD1 matching over 7 bases. Germline CDR1 is SNHLY and CDR2 is FYNNEI. The CDR3 has 20 residues. The CDR3 is CASSLTPDRVRSDSNQPQHF. CDR3 sequence (DNA): TGCGCCAGCAGCCTTACTCCCGACAGGGTGAGGTCCGATAGCAATCAGCCCCAGCATTTT.

This clonotype has a single count. V and J are TRBV19 and TRBJ1-1, with D hard to call. The CDR3 has 13 residues. Per the germline V gene, CDR1 is LNHDA and CDR2 is SQIVND (reference sequence). The V and J ends lost 7 bases and 0 bases respectively, with 9 bases between them. In nucleotides, the CDR3 is TGTGCCAGTACCCCGGAGGTGAACACTGAAGCTTTCTTT. Protein sequence: CASTPEVNTEAFF. Looking up the rest from reference TRBV19 and TRBJ1-1 gives the full variable domain: DGGITQSPKYLFRKEGQNVTLSCEQNLNHDAMYWYRQDPGQGLRLIYYSQIVNDFQKGDIAEGYSVSREKKESFPLTVTSAQKNPTAFYLCASTPEVNTEAFFGQGTRLTVV.

This clonotype was seen repeatedly, ten times or more. This chain uses TRBV25-1 with TRBJ1-2; 7 bases match TRBD1. J gave up 8 bases and V 5 bases, and 11 bases lay outside the gene matches. Germline CDR1 is MGHDK and CDR2 is SYGVNS. The CDR3 is made up of 14 amino acids. The CDR3 here is CASSTEGQVGGYTF. The CDR3 DNA reads as TGTGCCAGCAGTACAGAAGGACAGGTTGGAGGCTACACCTTC.

As regards this clonotype: The DNA is left out, because the CDR3 cannot be placed on it with certainty; the CDR3 is given as TCRdb lists it. This chain links TRBV5-2 with TRBJ1-2; the table's D gene call, TRBD1, was not cross checked with the DNA. TRBV5-2 is described as a pseudogene. The CDR3 spans 13 residues, counting both ends. The chain's CDR3 is CASKSTGDYGCTF.

CDR3 in DNA: TGTGCCAGCAGCCCCGCCTTGTTGGGGGTCGTGGGCGAAGAGACCCAGTACTTC. Translation gives CASSPALLGVVGEETQYF. The genes are TRBV2 and TRBJ2-5, with D perhaps matching TRBD1 or TRBD2 (5 bases each). Trimming cost V 6 bases and J 3 bases, with 26 bases left between them. CDR1 SNHLY and CDR2 FYNNEI come from the germline V gene. This CDR3 comprises 18 residues.

The V call is TRBV12-5, the J call TRBJ1-5; tentatively, D is TRBD1 (5 bases). This CDR3 spans 12 amino acids. V shed 3 bases and J shed 11 bases, with 11 bases lying between them. In germline, CDR1 is LGHNT, CDR2 FRNRAP. The CDR3 bases are TGTGCTAGTGGTTTCGGGGGGACGGCCCAGCATTTT. Translating gives CASGFGGTAQHF.

V is TRBV7-8 and J is TRBJ2-7; D is possibly TRBD1 (8 bases). Trimming took off 1 base at V and 3 bases at J, with 13 bases between the two ends. Germline values: CDR1 SGHVS, CDR2 FQNEAQ. CDR3 size: 15 residues. The CDR3 DNA is TGTGCCAGCAGCTTAGAGGGAGGGACAGGCTACGAGCAGTACTTC. Translation: CASSLEGGTGYEQYF.

V usage is TRBV12-3 or TRBV12-4 and J usage is TRBJ2-2, with D possibly matching TRBD1 (5 bases). CDR3 length equals 13 residues. The V end lost 6 bases, the J end lost 11 bases, and 16 bases lay between the germline ends. CDR3 region: CASSSGSGGELFF. The CDR3 DNA is TGTGCCAGCAGCTCAGGGTCTGGCGGAGAGCTGTTTTTT.

This clonotype was detected a few times. The chain combines TRBV7-6 with TRBJ2-7; 12 bases line up with TRBD2. V trimming: 4 bases; J trimming: 2 bases; junction bases outside the gene matches: 6. The germline CDR1 and CDR2 sequences are SGHVS and FNYEAQ. This CDR3 contains 16 residues. CDR3 residues: CASSSSTSGRPYEQYF. The CDR3 DNA reads TGTGCCAGCAGCTCCTCGACTAGCGGGAGACCCTACGAGCAGTACTTC.

The chain combines TRBV20-1 with TRBJ1-2; D gene unclear. This CDR3 is 16 amino acids long. The V gene's germline CDR1 is DFQATT and CDR2 SNEGSKA (reference sequence). The ends were cut back, 1 base at V and 5 bases at J, with 20 bases in the middle. DNA for the CDR3: TGCAGTGCTAGAGTCCCCCTGGTGGCGGCTCGGTATGGCTACACCTTC. Its translation is CSARVPLVAARYGYTF.

This clonotype was found a few times. The chain recombines TRBV14 with TRBJ2-5, with TRBD2 matching 9 bases. The V and J ends lost 4 bases and 0 bases, in that order; junction bases with no gene match: 6. Germline CDR1 SGHDN, CDR2 FVKESK. This CDR3 has 16 residues. CDR3 loop: CASSPRTSAYQETQYF. CDR3 sequence (DNA): TGTGCCAGCAGCCCCCGGACTAGCGCTTACCAAGAGACCCAGTACTTC.

V and J are TRBV7-2 and TRBJ2-7; 7 nucleotides line up with TRBD1. CDR3 length equals 16 residues. The ends lost 5 bases at V and 4 bases at J; junction bases unmatched: 14. Germline V CDR1 and CDR2: SGHTA, FQGNSA. The CDR3 DNA follows: TGTGCCAGCAGCCGACAACTGTCAGGGGGTAGTTACGAGCAGTACTTC. It is translated as CASSRQLSGGSYEQYF.

This clonotype was seen more than once but under ten times. The V call is TRBV12-3 or TRBV12-4, the J call TRBJ2-7; D not certain. This CDR3 has 12 amino acids. The V gene lost 0 bases and the J gene lost 5 bases, with 5 bases spanning the gap. The CDR3 coding sequence is TGTGCCAGCAGTTTAGCCCTCCACGAGCAGTACTTC. Encoded protein: CASSLALHEQYF.

As regards this clonotype: At one boundary the junction diverges from the germline segment, which might be a read error. The genes are TRBV24-1 and TRBJ1-5; D is unresolved. This CDR3 spans 14 amino acids. The germline V gene has CDR1 KGHDR and CDR2 SFDVKD. CDR3 sequence (DNA): TGTGCCAGCAGTTTACGCGGGCGGCAACAGCCCCAGCATTTT. Its translation: CASSLRGRQQPQHF.

On this clonotype itself: One base away lies a much larger clone, so this may be a sequencing read error. The chain joins TRBV29-1 to TRBJ1-1; D not certain. This CDR3 has 12 residues. With 2 bases removed from V and 3 bases from J, the gap between germline ends came to 7 bases. Germline loops: CDR1 SQVTM, CDR2 ANQGSEA. CDR3 region: CSVETADTEAFF. The CDR3 DNA follows: TGCAGCGTTGAAACAGCGGACACTGAAGCTTTCTTT.

This clonotype was counted at least ten times. The V and J genes are TRBV7-2 and TRBJ2-5; 8 bases match TRBD2. The germline V gene has CDR1 SGHTA and CDR2 FQGNSA. V dropped 1 base and J dropped 1; count of bases not matched to a gene: 8. The CDR3 is 17 residues long. CDR3 in DNA: TGTGCCAGCAGCTTAGATGGTAGCGGGACCATCCAAGAGACCCAGTACTTC. Amino acid sequence: CASSLDGSGTIQETQYF. Full variable domain (missing parts from reference TRBV7-2 and TRBJ2-5): GAGVSQSPSNKVTEKGKDVELRCDPISGHTALYWYRQSLGQGLEFLIYFQGNSAPDKSGLPSDRFSAERTGGSVSTLTIQRTQQEDSAVYLCASSLDGSGTIQETQYFGPGTRLLVL.

The chain links TRBV10-3 to TRBJ2-3; TRBD2 is a possible D gene (6 bases). V gave up 2 bases and J gave up 5 bases, with 14 bases separating them. This CDR3 has 15 residues. Germline assignment: CDR1 ENHRY and CDR2 SYGVKD. CDR3: CAISEGPSVEDTQYF. The CDR3 region has the DNA TGTGCCATCAGTGAGGGGCCTAGCGTAGAAGATACGCAGTATTTT.

This clonotype was detected only a few times. This rearrangement joins TRBV4-3 to TRBJ2-5; 7 bases match TRBD1. Germline V gene data show CDR1 as LGHNA and CDR2 as YSLEER. The trim removed 0 bases at V and 3 bases at J, leaving 7 bases unmatched. CDR3 length: 16 residues. The CDR3, as DNA: TGCGCCAGCAGCCAAGATGACCGAGGGGGCGAAGAGACCCAGTACTTC. This sequence encodes CASSQDDRGGEETQYF.

The table lists this clonotype with a count of one. The chain carries TRBV16 and TRBJ1-6, with unresolved D. V was cut by 6 bases and J by 7 bases, with 13 bases left in between. The CDR3 is made up of 14 amino acids. CDR1 is KGHSY, CDR2 FQNENV, per germline. CDR3 sequence (DNA): TGTGCCAGCAGTCGCGGCTCGGCCAATTCACCCCTCCACTTT. Amino acids: CASSRGSANSPLHF.

The CDR3 sequence: CASSVTAGSYLGYTF. CDR3 nucleotides: TGTGCCAGCAGTGTCACGGCAGGGTCGTATTTGGGCTACACCTTC. V is TRBV9 and J is TRBJ1-2; D perhaps matches TRBD1 (5 bases). CDR1 and CDR2 (germline): SGDLS, YYNGEE. The CDR3 is 15 amino acids. Trimming shortened V by 5 bases and J by 8 bases, and 22 bases separated the two germline ends.

This chain joins TRBV2 and TRBJ2-7, with 7 bases fitting TRBD1. Germline CDR1 and CDR2: SNHLY and FYNNEI. The J segment lost 1 base and the V segment lost 5 bases, leaving 8 bases of the junction unmatched. CDR3 length: 15 residues. The CDR3 loop is CASSRTGESSYEQYF. The CDR3 coding sequence is TGTGCCAGCAGTCGAACAGGGGAGTCATCCTACGAGCAGTACTTC.